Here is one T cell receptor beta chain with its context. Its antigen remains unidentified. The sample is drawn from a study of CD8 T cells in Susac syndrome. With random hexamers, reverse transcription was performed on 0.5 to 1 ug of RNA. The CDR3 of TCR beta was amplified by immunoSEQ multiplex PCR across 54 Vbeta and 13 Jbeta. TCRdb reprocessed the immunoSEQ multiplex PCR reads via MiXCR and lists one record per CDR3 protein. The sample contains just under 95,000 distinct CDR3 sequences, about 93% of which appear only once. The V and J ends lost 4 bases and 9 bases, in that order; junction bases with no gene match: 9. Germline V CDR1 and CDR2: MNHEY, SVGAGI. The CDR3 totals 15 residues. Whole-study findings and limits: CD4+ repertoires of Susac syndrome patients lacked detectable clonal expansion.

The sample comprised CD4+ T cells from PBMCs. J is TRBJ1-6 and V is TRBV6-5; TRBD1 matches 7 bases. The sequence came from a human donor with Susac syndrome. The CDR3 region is CASSSAHTGASPLHF. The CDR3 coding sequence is TGTGCCAGCAGTTCCGCCCATACAGGGGCTTCACCCCTCCACTTT.